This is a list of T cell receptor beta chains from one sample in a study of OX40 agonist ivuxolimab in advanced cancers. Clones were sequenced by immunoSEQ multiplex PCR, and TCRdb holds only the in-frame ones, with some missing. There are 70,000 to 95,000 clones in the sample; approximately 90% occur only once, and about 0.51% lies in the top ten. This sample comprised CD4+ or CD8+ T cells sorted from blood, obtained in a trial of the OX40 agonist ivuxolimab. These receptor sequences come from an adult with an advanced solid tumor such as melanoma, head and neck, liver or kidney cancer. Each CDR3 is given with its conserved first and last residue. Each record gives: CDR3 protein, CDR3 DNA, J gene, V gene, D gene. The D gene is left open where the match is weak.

CASSQGANGWNSYEQYF TGCGCCAGCAGCCAAGGCGCGAACGGGTGGAACTCCTACGAGCAGTACTTC TRBJ2-7 TRBV4-1 .
CASRPGQDNNEQFF TGTGCCAGTAGGCCGGGACAGGATAACAATGAGCAGTTCTTC TRBJ2-1 TRBV19 TRBD1
CAISGTGETSYNEQFF TGTGCCATCAGTGGTACAGGGGAAACGTCCTACAATGAGCAGTTCTTC TRBJ2-1 TRBV10-3 TRBD1
CASSEMQAGQPQHF TGTGCCAGCAGTGAAATGCAGGCCGGACAGCCCCAGCATTTT TRBJ1-5 TRBV2 .
CASRFQRQGEAFF TGTGCCAGTAGGTTCCAACGACAGGGTGAAGCTTTCTTT TRBJ1-1 TRBV19 TRBD1
CASSFGTGTYNEQFF TGCGCCAGCAGCTTCGGGACAGGAACCTACAATGAGCAGTTCTTC TRBJ2-1 TRBV5-1 TRBD1
CASSPGDAGGEEKLFF TGTGCCAGCTCACCGGGGGACGCAGGCGGGGAGGAAAAACTGTTTTTT TRBJ1-4 TRBV18 .
CASSTDGLVQETQYF TGCGCCAGCAGCACGGACGGCCTGGTCCAAGAGACCCAGTACTTC TRBJ2-5 TRBV5-1 .
CASSPPQGHSNQPQHF TGTGCCAGCTCACCACCCCAGGGACATAGCAATCAGCCCCAGCATTTT TRBJ1-5 TRBV18 .
CASSERGYEQYF TGTGCCAGCAGTGAACGGGGCTACGAGCAGTACTTC TRBJ2-7 TRBV6-5 .